The source of this T cell receptor beta chain is a study of shared clonotypes between healthy human individuals. Background on the study: Each donor had three CD4 naive, three CD4 memory, two CD8 naive and one CD8 memory plate. Study results and limitations: Deeper or shallower sequencing was expected to change how clonotypes are shared among donors. Generation probabilities of non-shared clonotypes were lower (relative to those shared by all four donors).

Sorted-subset replicate PCRs used about 0.2 ug of genomic DNA. This amount corresponded to tens of thousands of T cell genomes. Method: immunoSEQ multiplex PCR; TCRdb's copy keeps in-frame clones and lacks some. Among roughly 2,000,000 clones listed, 85% to 95% were seen once. Only CD45RO-negative cells positively selected for CCR7 counted as naive CD8 cells, so terminally differentiated effector memory CD45RA+ cells were excluded. CDR3 length equals 17 residues. The germline gives CDR1 MNHEY, CDR2 SMNVEV (reference sequence). V was trimmed by 4 bases and J by 0 bases, leaving 15 bases between them. Comment on this clone: Its specificity is unknown.

This TCR derives from a young man in good health. Material: naive CD8+ T cells sorted from blood. The V call is TRBV27, the J call TRBJ2-2, with D perhaps TRBD1 (6 bases). CDR3 loop: CASSSKLGTPNTGELFF. The DNA of the CDR3 is TGTGCCAGCAGTTCAAAACTCGGGACACCGAACACCGGGGAGCTGTTTTTT.